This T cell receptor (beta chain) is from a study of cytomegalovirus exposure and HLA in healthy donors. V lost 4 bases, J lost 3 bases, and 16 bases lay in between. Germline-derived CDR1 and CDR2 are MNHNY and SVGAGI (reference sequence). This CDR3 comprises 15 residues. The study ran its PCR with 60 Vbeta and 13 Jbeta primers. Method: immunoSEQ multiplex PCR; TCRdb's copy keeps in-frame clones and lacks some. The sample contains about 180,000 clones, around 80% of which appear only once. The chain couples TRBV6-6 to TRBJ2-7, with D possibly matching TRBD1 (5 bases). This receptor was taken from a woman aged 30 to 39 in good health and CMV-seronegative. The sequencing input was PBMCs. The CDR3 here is CASSSPKGQNYEQYF. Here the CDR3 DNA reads TGTGCCAGCAGTTCTCCGAAGGGGCAGAACTACGAGCAGTACTTC.